This entry lists 25 T cell receptor beta chains sequenced from one sample in a study of beta chain features in type 1 diabetes. TCRB transcripts that were expressed got sequenced, as all of the isolated RNA had been reverse transcribed. Assay used: immunoSEQ multiplex PCR; TCRdb lists only in-frame clones, some missing. Of about 150,000 clones in the sample, 7.5% to 10% were seen once. The specimen sequenced was central memory CD4+ T cells from blood. These receptors were collected from a man younger than 35 in good health.

The CDR3 sequence is CAISPGDSNQPQHF. The CDR3 DNA reads as TGTGCCATCAGCCCAGGGGATAGCAATCAGCCCCAGCATTTT. The rearrangement joins TRBV10-3 to TRBJ1-5; D might be TRBD1 (6 bases). Trimming removed 6 bases at V and 0 bases at J, with 9 bases between. This CDR3 is 14 amino acids long. The germline gives CDR1 ENHRY, CDR2 SYGVKD.

The table lists this clone with a few counts. The chain has TRBV21-1 and TRBJ2-3; the listed D gene, TRBD2, was not tested against the DNA. TRBV21-1 is a listed pseudogene. CDR3 length: 20 residues. The CDR3 spells CASSGLKGLAGSPDRDTQYF. The CDR3 nucleotides read TGTGCCAGCAGCGGCTTAAAGGGACTAGCGGGGAGTCCTGATAGGGATACGCAGTATTTT.

This clone has a handful of counts. J is TRBJ1-1 and V is TRBV6-6; D might be TRBD1 (5 bases). V gave up 2 bases and J gave up 5 bases, with 15 bases separating them. Germline CDR1 is MNHNY and CDR2 is SVGAGI (reference sequence). This CDR3 has 15 residues. Here the CDR3 reads CASSYGGVGQTEAFF. DNA of the CDR3: TGTGCCAGCAGTTACGGGGGGGTCGGTCAGACTGAAGCTTTCTTT.

This clone was counted only a few times. V gene TRBV5-4 combines with J gene TRBJ1-6, with D possibly matching TRBD1 (5 bases). This CDR3 region has 15 residues. Trimming removed 0 bases from V and 7 bases from J, with 11 bases in between. CDR1 and CDR2 from the germline V gene are SGHNT and YYREEE (reference sequence). CDR3 in amino acids: CASSLEQGGNSPLHF. The CDR3 bases are TGTGCCAGCAGCTTGGAGCAGGGAGGGAATTCACCCCTCCACTTT.

A few counts support this clone. The rearrangement uses TRBV4-2 and TRBJ1-2; 9 bases fit TRBD1. There are 20 residues in the CDR3. Germline V CDR1 and CDR2: LGHNA, YNFKEQ. The ends lost 0 bases at V and 5 bases at J; junction bases unmatched: 19. This CDR3 is CASSQDGASPLTGGEYGYTF. The CDR3 DNA reads TGTGCCAGCAGCCAAGATGGGGCTTCCCCCTTGACAGGGGGGGAATATGGCTACACCTTC.

This clone was seen only a few times. CDR3 bases: TGTGCCTCACAGGGCACCTACGAGCAGTACTTC. Residues: CASQGTYEQYF. V and J are TRBV30 and TRBJ2-7; perhaps TRBD1 as D (6 bases). This CDR3 comprises 11 residues. The V gene's germline CDR1 is GTSNPN and CDR2 SVGIG (reference sequence). Trimming removed 7 bases from V and 2 bases from J, with 9 bases in between.

The table lists this clone with a few counts. The chain combines TRBV2 with TRBJ2-1; 10 bases agree with TRBD2. Germline trimming cut 5 bases from V and 4 bases from J; bases unmatched to any gene: 5. From germline, CDR1 is SNHLY and CDR2 FYNNEI. This CDR3 is 15 amino acids long. The CDR3 nucleotides read TGTGCCAGCAGTATAGCGGGGGGACCATACAATGAGCAGTTCTTC. Its protein is CASSIAGGPYNEQFF.

This clone was found a few times. This rearrangement joins TRBV19 to TRBJ2-5; 10 positions agree with TRBD2. The end of the DNA aligns better with TRBJ2-7, so the J call may be wrong. The CDR3 runs to 15 residues. Germline CDR1 reads LNHDA; CDR2 reads SQIVND (reference sequence). The CDR3 DNA follows: TGTGCCAGTCGCCCTGGGACTAGCGTAATCTACGAGCAGTACTTC. Protein: CASRPGTSVIYEQYF.

In its sample, this clone was seen many times. This chain uses TRBV7-3 with TRBJ2-2; perhaps TRBD2 as D (5 bases). Germline V gene sequence: CDR1 SGHTA, CDR2 FQGTGA. This CDR3 has 15 amino acids. Trimming removed 5 bases at V and 6 bases at J, with 16 bases between. The CDR3 DNA follows: TGTGCCAGCAGCCCAACATTGGACTCCTCCGGGGAGCTGTTTTTT. It specifies CASSPTLDSSGELFF.

The sample holds a few counts of this clone. This chain connects TRBV10-3 to TRBJ2-3; D is possibly TRBD2 (6 bases). Trimming removed 6 bases at V and 1 base at J, with 8 bases between. Germline values: CDR1 ENHRY, CDR2 SYGVKD. This CDR3 comprises 13 residues. CDR3 sequence (DNA): TGTGCCATCAGGACGGGAGGCACAGATACGCAGTATTTT. Translating gives CAIRTGGTDTQYF.

In its sample, this clone was seen many times. The V gene is TRBV9, the J gene TRBJ2-3; perhaps TRBD1 as D (5 bases). Germline CDR1 and CDR2: SGDLS and YYNGEE. The CDR3 totals 15 residues. With 0 bases removed from V and 0 bases from J, the gap between germline ends came to 8 bases. The CDR3 here is CASSVETASTDTQYF. The CDR3 DNA follows: TGTGCCAGCAGCGTAGAGACAGCTAGCACAGATACGCAGTATTTT.

The genes are TRBV9 and TRBJ2-1; 10 positions match TRBD2. Looked up from germline, CDR1 is SGDLS and CDR2 is YYNGEE. The CDR3 contains 17 residues. The trim removed 0 bases at V and 3 bases at J, leaving 6 bases unmatched. The CDR3 DNA reads TGTGCCAGCAGCGTAGAGGGGACTAGCGACCTCTACAATGAGCAGTTCTTC. This sequence encodes CASSVEGTSDLYNEQFF.

With respect to this clone: One base separates it from a far larger clone, so it is likely a read error. The CDR3 DNA is TGCGCCAGCAGCCAAGATCACAATCAGCCCCAGCATTTT. Residues: CASSQDHNQPQHF. V and J are TRBV4-3 and TRBJ1-5; D uncertain. Germline CDR1 is LGHNA and CDR2 is YSLEER. The CDR3 has 13 amino acids. V was cut by 0 bases and J by 3 bases, with 3 bases left in between.

This clone turned up a few times. This chain connects TRBV7-3 to TRBJ2-1, with D tentatively TRBD2 (6 bases). This CDR3 contains 14 residues. V dropped 8 bases and J dropped 3 bases, with 14 bases sitting between them. Germline CDR1 is SGHTA and CDR2 is FQGTGA. DNA for the CDR3: TGTGCCAGCCAGGGAGGAGGGAACTACAATGAGCAGTTCTTC. Its protein is CASQGGGNYNEQFF.

This chain uses TRBV2 with TRBJ1-1, with D possibly matching TRBD1 (6 bases). CDR3 size: 12 residues. Germline-derived CDR1 and CDR2 are SNHLY and FYNNEI. V was shortened by 7 bases and J by 3 bases, with 9 bases between the two germline ends. The CDR3 here is CASTTGYTEAFF. The DNA of the CDR3 is TGTGCCAGCACTACAGGGTACACTGAAGCTTTCTTT.

This clone was recorded a few times. The chain joins TRBV28 to TRBJ2-7; 10 bases are a match to TRBD2. Trimming took 6 bases from V and 3 from J; bases not matched to a gene: 8. In germline, CDR1 is MDHEN, CDR2 SYDVKM. The CDR3 is 15 amino acids. The CDR3: CASSLTSGAHYEQYF. In nucleotides, the CDR3 is TGTGCCAGCAGCCTTACTAGCGGGGCGCACTACGAGCAGTACTTC.

This chain uses TRBV5-1 with TRBJ2-7, with TRBD2 identical over 7 bases. The ends lost 4 bases at V and 5 bases at J; junction bases unmatched: 6. CDR3 length: 13 residues. Germline assignment: CDR1 SGHRS and CDR2 YFSETQ. CDR3 sequence: CASSPGRGDEQYF. The CDR3 coding sequence is TGCGCCAGCAGCCCGGGGAGGGGTGACGAGCAGTACTTC.

This clone was seen more than once but under ten times. The chain uses TRBV18 and TRBJ2-5, with 7 bases aligning to TRBD1. Trimming cost V 1 base and J 5 bases; bases outside gene matches: 4. The germline CDR1 and CDR2 sequences are KGHSH and LQKENI. The CDR3 sequence is 14 residues long. The CDR3: CASSPQGAVETQYF. Here the CDR3 DNA reads TGTGCCAGCTCACCACAGGGGGCCGTGGAGACCCAGTACTTC.

On this clone itself: An end of the junction differs from the germline gene, which may be a read error. The rearrangement joins TRBV29-1 to TRBJ2-2; weak D call: TRBD1 (6 bases). The length of the CDR3 is 14 residues. Per the germline V gene, CDR1 is SQVTM and CDR2 is ANQGSEA. The CDR3 region is CSVEGATGTGELFF. The CDR3 region has the DNA TGCAGCGTGGAAGGGGCCACAGGGACCGGGGAGCTGTTTTTT.

The CDR3 DNA is TGTGCCAGCTCGAAAGAAACTAGCACAGATACGCAGTATTTT. Protein sequence: CASSKETSTDTQYF. The rearrangement links TRBV6-1 to TRBJ2-3; no definite D call. CDR3 length equals 14 residues. Germline CDR1 and CDR2: MNHNS and SASEGT. V was trimmed by 8 bases and J by 0 bases, leaving 12 bases between them.

The rearrangement joins TRBV15 to TRBJ1-2; TRBD1 matches at 7 bases. The V gene end was trimmed by 5 bases and the J gene end by 4 bases; junction bases not matched to a gene: 7. The CDR3 is 14 amino acids. CDR1 LNHNV and CDR2 YYDKDF come from the germline V gene (reference sequence). CDR3 nucleotide sequence: TGTGCCACCAGCGGGGGGACAGCCCTCTATGGCTACACCTTC. Its protein product is CATSGGTALYGYTF.

This clone showed up just a few times. V gene TRBV4-3 combines with J gene TRBJ1-4, with 9 bases matching TRBD1. From germline, CDR1 is LGHNA and CDR2 YSLEER. The J segment lost 7 bases and the V segment lost 3 bases, leaving 6 bases of the junction unmatched. CDR3 length: 15 residues. In nucleotides, the CDR3 is TGCGCCAGCAGCCACTCCGGGACAGGGCTTGAAAAACTGTTTTTT. It specifies CASSHSGTGLEKLFF.

This clone was seen repeatedly, ten times or more. V usage is TRBV28 and J usage is TRBJ2-7; tentatively, D is TRBD1 (5 bases). V dropped 6 bases and J dropped 6 bases, with 12 bases sitting between them. This CDR3 comprises 12 residues. The germline V gene has CDR1 MDHEN and CDR2 SYDVKM. CDR3 DNA sequence: TGTGCCAGCAGGATTCAGGGCACCGAGCAGTACTTC. The encoded protein is CASRIQGTEQYF.

This clone has at least ten counts. The chain couples TRBV7-9 to TRBJ2-2; weak D call: TRBD1 (6 bases). Trimming pared 5 bases from V and 4 bases from J, leaving 11 bases between. The CDR3 is 14 residues long. Germline V gene data show CDR1 as SEHNR and CDR2 as FQNEAQ (reference sequence). CDR3 in DNA: TGTGCCAGCAGCGAGGACAGCAGCACCGGGGAGCTGTTTTTT. It yields the protein CASSEDSSTGELFF.

In its sample, this clone was seen a few times. The rearrangement uses TRBV5-4 and TRBJ2-7, with 9 bases matching TRBD1. Germline values: CDR1 SGHNT, CDR2 YYREEE (reference sequence). This CDR3 spans 13 amino acids. V shed 4 bases and J 7 bases; nucleotides not matched to a gene: 6. CDR3 loop: CASSPDGTGEQYF. The CDR3 bases are TGTGCCAGCAGCCCAGACGGGACAGGGGAGCAGTACTTC.